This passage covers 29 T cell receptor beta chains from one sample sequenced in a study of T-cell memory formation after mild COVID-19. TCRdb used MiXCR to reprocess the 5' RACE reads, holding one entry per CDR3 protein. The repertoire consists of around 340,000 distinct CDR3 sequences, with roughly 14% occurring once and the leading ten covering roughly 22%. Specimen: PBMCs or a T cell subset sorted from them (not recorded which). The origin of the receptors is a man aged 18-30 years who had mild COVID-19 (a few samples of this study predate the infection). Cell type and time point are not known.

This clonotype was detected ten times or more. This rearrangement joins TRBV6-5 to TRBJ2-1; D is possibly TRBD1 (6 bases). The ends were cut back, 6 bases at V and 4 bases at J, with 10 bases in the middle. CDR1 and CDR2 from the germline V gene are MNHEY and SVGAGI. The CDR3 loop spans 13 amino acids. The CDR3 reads CASRHGQYNEQFF. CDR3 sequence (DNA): TGTGCCAGCAGGCACGGACAGTACAATGAGCAGTTCTTC.

The chain's CDR3 is CASSYPREGTDTQYF. The DNA of the CDR3 is TGTGCCAGCAGTTACCCCAGGGAAGGCACAGATACGCAGTATTTT. The V gene is TRBV6-5, the J gene TRBJ2-3, with D perhaps matching TRBD1 (5 bases). Per germline, CDR1 MNHEY and CDR2 SVGAGI. Deletions cut 2 bases from V and 1 base from J, with 10 bases between. The CDR3 is made up of 15 amino acids.

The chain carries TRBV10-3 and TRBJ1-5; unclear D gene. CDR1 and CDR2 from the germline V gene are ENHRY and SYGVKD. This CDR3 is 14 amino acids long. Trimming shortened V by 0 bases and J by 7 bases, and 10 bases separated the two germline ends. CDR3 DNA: TGTGCCATCAGTGAGTCCAACAGACCCCAGCCCCAGCATTTT. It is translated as CAISESNRPQPQHF.

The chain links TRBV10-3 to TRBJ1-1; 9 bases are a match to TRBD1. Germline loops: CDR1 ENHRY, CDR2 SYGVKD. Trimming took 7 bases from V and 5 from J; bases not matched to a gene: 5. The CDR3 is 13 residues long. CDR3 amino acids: CAITTGGETEAFF. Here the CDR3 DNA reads TGTGCCATCACGACAGGGGGGGAGACTGAAGCTTTCTTT.

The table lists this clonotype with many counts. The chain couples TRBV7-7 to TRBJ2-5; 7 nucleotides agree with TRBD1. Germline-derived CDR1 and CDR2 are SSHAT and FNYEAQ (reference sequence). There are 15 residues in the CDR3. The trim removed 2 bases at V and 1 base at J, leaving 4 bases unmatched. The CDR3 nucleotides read TGTGCCAGCAGCTTAAATAGGGGGCCCCAAGAGACCCAGTACTTC. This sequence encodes CASSLNRGPQETQYF.

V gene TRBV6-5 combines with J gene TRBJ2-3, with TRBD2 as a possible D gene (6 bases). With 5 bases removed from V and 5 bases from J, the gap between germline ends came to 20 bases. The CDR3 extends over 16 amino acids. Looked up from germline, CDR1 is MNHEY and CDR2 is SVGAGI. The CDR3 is CASSRGGAGSGDTQYF. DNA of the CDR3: TGTGCCAGCAGTCGCGGCGGGGCAGGGAGCGGAGATACGCAGTATTTT.

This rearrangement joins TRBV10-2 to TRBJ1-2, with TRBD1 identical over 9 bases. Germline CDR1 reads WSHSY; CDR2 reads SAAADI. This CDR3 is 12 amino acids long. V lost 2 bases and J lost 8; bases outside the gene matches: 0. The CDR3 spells CASSEGQGGYTF. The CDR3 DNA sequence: TGCGCCAGCAGTGAGGGACAGGGGGGCTACACCTTC.

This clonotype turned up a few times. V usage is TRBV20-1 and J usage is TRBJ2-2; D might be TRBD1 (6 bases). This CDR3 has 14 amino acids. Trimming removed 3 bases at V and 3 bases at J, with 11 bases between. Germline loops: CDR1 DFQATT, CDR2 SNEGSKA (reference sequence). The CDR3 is CSASRRTDTGELFF. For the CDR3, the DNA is TGCAGTGCTAGCCGAAGGACAGACACCGGGGAGCTGTTTTTT.

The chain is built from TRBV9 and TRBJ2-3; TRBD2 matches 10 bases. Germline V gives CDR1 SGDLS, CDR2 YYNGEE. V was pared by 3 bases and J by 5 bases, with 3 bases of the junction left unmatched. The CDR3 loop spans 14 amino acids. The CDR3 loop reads CASSAGLAEDTQYF. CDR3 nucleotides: TGTGCCAGCAGCGCTGGACTAGCGGAAGATACGCAGTATTTT. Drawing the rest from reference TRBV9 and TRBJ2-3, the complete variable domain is DSGVTQTPKHLITATGQRVTLRCSPRSGDLSVYWYQQSLDQGLQFLIQYYNGEERAKGNILERFSAQQFPDLHSELNLSSLELGDSALYFCASSAGLAEDTQYFGPGTRLTVL.

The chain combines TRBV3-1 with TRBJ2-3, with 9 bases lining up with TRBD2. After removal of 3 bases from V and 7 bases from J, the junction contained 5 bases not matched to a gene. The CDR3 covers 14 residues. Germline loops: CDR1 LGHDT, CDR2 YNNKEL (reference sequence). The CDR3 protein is CASSQASGGNTQYF. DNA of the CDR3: TGTGCCAGCAGCCAGGCCAGCGGGGGGAATACGCAGTATTTT.

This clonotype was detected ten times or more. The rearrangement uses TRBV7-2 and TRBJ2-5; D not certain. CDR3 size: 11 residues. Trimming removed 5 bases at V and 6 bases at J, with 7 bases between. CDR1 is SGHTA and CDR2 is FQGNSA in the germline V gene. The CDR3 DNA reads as TGTGCCAGCAGCCAGCGACAGACCCAGTACTTC. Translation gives CASSQRQTQYF.

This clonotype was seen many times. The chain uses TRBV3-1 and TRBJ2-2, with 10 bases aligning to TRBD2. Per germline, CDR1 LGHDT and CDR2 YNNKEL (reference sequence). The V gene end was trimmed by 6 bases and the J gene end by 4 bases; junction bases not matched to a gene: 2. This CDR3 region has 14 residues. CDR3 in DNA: TGTGCCAGCAGTAGACTAGCGGGCACCGGGGAGCTGTTTTTT. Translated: CASSRLAGTGELFF.

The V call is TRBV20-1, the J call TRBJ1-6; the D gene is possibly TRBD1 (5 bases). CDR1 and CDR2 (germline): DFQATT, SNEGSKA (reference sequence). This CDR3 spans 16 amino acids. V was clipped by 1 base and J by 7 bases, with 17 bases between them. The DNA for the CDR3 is TGCAGTGCTAGAGGAAGCTCCGGGACTCTAAATTCACCCCTCCACTTT. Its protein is CSARGSSGTLNSPLHF.

CDR3 nucleotides: TGCGCCAGCAGCTCGACTAGCGGGGGGCGTTCACGTACAGATACGCAGTATTTT. This translates into CASSSTSGGRSRTDTQYF. The chain is built from TRBV10-1 and TRBJ2-3, with 13 bases aligning to TRBD2. The CDR3 consists of 18 residues. CDR1 and CDR2 from the germline V gene are WNHNN and SYGVQD (reference sequence). Trimming cost V 6 bases and J 3 bases; bases outside gene matches: 12.

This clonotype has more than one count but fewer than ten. CDR3 DNA sequence: TGCGCCAGCAGCCAAGGCGGGGGCTCTGGAAACACCATATATTTT. Protein sequence: CASSQGGGSGNTIYF. V is TRBV4-3 and J is TRBJ1-3, with D possibly being TRBD1 (5 bases). V was clipped by 1 base and J by 0 bases, with 7 bases between them. This CDR3 region has 15 residues. Germline V gene sequence: CDR1 LGHNA, CDR2 YSLEER.

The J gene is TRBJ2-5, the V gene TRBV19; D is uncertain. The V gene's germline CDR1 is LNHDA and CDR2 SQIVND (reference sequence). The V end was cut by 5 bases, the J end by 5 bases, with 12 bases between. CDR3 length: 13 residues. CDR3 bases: TGTGCCAGTAGTGTAGGGCTCCGGGAGACCCAGTACTTC. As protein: CASSVGLRETQYF.

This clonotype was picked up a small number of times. The CDR3 loop is CASSHGTGGSEKLFF. CDR3 bases: TGTGCCAGCAGCCACGGGACAGGGGGCAGCGAAAAACTGTTTTTT. V gene TRBV7-9 combines with J gene TRBJ1-4; 12 bases are shared with TRBD1. CDR3 length: 15 amino acids. Germline V CDR1 and CDR2: SEHNR, FQNEAQ (reference sequence). V dropped 5 bases and J dropped 8; count of bases not matched to a gene: 6.

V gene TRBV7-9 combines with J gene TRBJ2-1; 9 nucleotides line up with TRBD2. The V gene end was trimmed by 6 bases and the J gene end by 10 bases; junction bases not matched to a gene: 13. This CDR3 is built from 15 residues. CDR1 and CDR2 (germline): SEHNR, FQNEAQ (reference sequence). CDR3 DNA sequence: TGTGCCAGCAGATTTAGCGGGGGAGACGCTGGGGAGCAGTTCTTC. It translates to CASRFSGGDAGEQFF.

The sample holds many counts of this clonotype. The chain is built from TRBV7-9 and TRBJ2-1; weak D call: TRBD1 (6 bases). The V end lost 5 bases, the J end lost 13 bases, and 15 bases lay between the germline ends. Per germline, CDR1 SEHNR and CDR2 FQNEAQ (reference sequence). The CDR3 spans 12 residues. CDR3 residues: CASSGQTTGQFF. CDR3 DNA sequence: TGTGCCAGCAGCGGACAGACCACGGGCCAGTTCTTC.

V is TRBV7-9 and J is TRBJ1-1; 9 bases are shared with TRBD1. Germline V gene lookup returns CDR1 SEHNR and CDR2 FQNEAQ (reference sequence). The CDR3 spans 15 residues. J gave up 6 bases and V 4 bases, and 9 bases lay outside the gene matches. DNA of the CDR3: TGTGCCAGCAGCTACCCGACAGGGGGTATCGCTGAAGCTTTCTTT. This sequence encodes CASSYPTGGIAEAFF.

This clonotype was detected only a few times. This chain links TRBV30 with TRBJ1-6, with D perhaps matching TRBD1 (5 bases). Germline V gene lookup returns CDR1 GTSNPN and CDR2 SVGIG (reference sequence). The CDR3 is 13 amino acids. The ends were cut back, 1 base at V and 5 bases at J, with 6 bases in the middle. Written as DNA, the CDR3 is TGTGCCTGGAGTGGGGGGGATAATTCACCCCTCCACTTT. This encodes CAWSGGDNSPLHF.

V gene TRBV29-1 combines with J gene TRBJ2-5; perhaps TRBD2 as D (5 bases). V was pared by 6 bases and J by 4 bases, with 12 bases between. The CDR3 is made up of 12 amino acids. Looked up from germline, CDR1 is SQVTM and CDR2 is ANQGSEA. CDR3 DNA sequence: TGCAGCGTCCTCGACCGGGGAGAGACCCAGTACTTC. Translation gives CSVLDRGETQYF.

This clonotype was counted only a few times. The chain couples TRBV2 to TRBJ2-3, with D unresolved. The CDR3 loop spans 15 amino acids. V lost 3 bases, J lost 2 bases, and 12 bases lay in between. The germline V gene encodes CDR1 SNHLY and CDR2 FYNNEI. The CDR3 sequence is CASSESQSTTDTQYF. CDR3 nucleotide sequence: TGTGCCAGCAGTGAGTCACAGAGCACCACAGATACGCAGTATTTT.

The CDR3 region is CSAQASGVGAGELFF. As DNA, the CDR3 is TGCAGTGCGCAGGCTAGCGGGGTGGGAGCCGGGGAGCTGTTTTTT. V and J are TRBV20-1 and TRBJ2-2, with 9 bases lining up with TRBD2. Germline V gene lookup returns CDR1 DFQATT and CDR2 SNEGSKA (reference sequence). The CDR3 length is 15 residues. V lost 6 bases, J lost 6 bases, and 11 bases stayed unmatched.

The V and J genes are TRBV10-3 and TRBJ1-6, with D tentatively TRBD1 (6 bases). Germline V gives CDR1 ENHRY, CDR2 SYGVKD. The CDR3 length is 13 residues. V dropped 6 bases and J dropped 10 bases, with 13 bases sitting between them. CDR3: CAIRDTGKSPLHF. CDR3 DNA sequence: TGTGCCATCAGGGATACAGGGAAATCACCCCTCCACTTT.

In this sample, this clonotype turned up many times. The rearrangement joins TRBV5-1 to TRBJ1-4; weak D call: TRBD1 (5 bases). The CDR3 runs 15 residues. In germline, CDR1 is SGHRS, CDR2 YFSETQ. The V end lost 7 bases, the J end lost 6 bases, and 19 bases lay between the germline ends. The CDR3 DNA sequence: TGCGCCAGCCGAAGGGACGGAGCCTACCATGAAAAACTGTTTTTT. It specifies CASRRDGAYHEKLFF. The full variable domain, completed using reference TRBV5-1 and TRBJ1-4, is KAGVTQTPRYLIKTRGQQVTLSCSPISGHRSVSWYQQTPGQGLQFLFEYFSETQRNKGNFPGRFSGRQFSNSRSEMNVSTLELGDSALYLCASRRDGAYHEKLFFGSGTQLSVL.

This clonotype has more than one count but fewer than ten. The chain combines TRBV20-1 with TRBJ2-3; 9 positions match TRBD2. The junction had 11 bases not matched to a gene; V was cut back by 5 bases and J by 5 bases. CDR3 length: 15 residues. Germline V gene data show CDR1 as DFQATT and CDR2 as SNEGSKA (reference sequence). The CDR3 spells CSAPPVAGVGDTQYF. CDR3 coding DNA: TGCAGTGCTCCCCCTGTAGCGGGGGTCGGAGATACGCAGTATTTT.

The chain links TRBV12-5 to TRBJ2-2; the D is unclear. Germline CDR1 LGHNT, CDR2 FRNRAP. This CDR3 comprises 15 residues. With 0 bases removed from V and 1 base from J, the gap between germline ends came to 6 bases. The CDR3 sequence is CASGLVPGNTGELFF. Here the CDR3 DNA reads TGTGCTAGTGGTTTGGTCCCAGGGAACACCGGGGAGCTGTTTTTT.

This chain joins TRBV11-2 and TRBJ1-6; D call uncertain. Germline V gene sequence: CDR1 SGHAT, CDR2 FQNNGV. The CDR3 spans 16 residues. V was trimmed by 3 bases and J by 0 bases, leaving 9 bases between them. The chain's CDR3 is CASSFGFFSYNSPLHF. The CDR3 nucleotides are TGTGCCAGCAGCTTTGGTTTTTTCTCCTATAATTCACCCCTCCACTTT.